The 22 T cell receptor beta chains listed next were all sequenced from one sample in a study of shared clonotypes between healthy human individuals. Libraries were prepared by immunoSEQ multiplex PCR; TCRdb keeps only in-frame clonotypes and omits some of them. The sample gives some 96,000 clones, less than 50% of which show up once; roughly 15% is in the top ten. Sequenced material: PBMCs. Receptor source: a woman aged 35 to 49 in good health. Some clones in this sample may be carry-over from other donors' samples.

This CDR3 reads CASMRGGSEKLFF. CDR3 DNA sequence: TGTGCCAGCATGAGGGGTGGAAGTGAAAAACTGTTTTTT. This rearrangement joins TRBV2 to TRBJ1-4; maybe TRBD1 (5 bases). V was cut by 7 bases and J by 7 bases, with 13 bases left in between. Germline CDR1 reads SNHLY; CDR2 reads FYNNEI. This CDR3 spans 13 amino acids.

The table lists this clone with a count of one. The rearrangement uses TRBV29-1 and TRBJ2-1; D is unclear. Trimming left V 7 bases short and J 8 bases short, with 24 bases between. The germline gives CDR1 SQVTM, CDR2 ANQGSEA. The CDR3 is made up of 15 amino acids. The CDR3 loop reads CSGRVADPRIDEQFF. Written as DNA, the CDR3 is TGCAGCGGACGGGTTGCTGACCCGAGGATCGATGAGCAGTTCTTC.

The chain is built from TRBV2 and TRBJ1-1, with unresolved D. CDR3 size: 13 residues. Trimming removed 5 bases from V and 6 bases from J, with 13 bases in between. Germline CDR1 SNHLY, CDR2 FYNNEI. The CDR3 DNA sequence: TGTGCCAGCAGTCGCTCGCCCTATTCTGAAGCTTTCTTT. This gives the protein CASSRSPYSEAFF.

This clone was seen a handful of times. The chain has TRBV19 and TRBJ2-7; a weak D match, TRBD2 (5 bases). The CDR3 runs 14 residues. Germline V lookup: CDR1 LNHDA, CDR2 SQIVND (reference sequence). The V end lost 7 bases, the J end lost 4 bases, and 17 bases lay between the germline ends. DNA of the CDR3: TGTGCCAGTAAAGGATCGAACGGGGTGTACGAGCAGTACTTC. This gives the protein CASKGSNGVYEQYF.

The rearrangement links TRBV5-6 to TRBJ2-3; tentatively, D is TRBD1 (5 bases). The V end was cut by 4 bases, the J end by 2 bases, with 11 bases between. CDR3 size: 14 residues. Germline CDR1 and CDR2: SGHDT and YYEEEE. The CDR3 DNA reads as TGTGCCAGCAGCCCGGACAAATTCACAGATACGCAGTATTTT. Translation gives CASSPDKFTDTQYF.

J is TRBJ2-7 and V is TRBV7-9; 12 nucleotides line up with TRBD2. Germline loops: CDR1 SEHNR, CDR2 FQNEAQ (reference sequence). The length of the CDR3 is 15 residues. The V gene end was trimmed by 1 base and the J gene end by 7 bases; junction bases not matched to a gene: 5. This CDR3 reads CASSLGLAGGGEQYF. The CDR3 DNA reads TGTGCCAGCAGCTTAGGGCTAGCGGGAGGGGGGGAGCAGTACTTC.

With regard to this clone: A single base is all that separates this from a far larger clone, so a read error is likely. This rearrangement joins TRBV30 to TRBJ2-5, with D perhaps assigned TRBD1 or TRBD2 (5 bases each). The CDR3 is made up of 12 amino acids. V was trimmed by 2 bases and J by 5 bases, leaving 9 bases between them. Germline CDR1 reads GTSNPN; CDR2 reads SVGIG (reference sequence). CDR3 protein: CAWSRGGETQYF. The CDR3 DNA is TGTGCCTGGAGTCGGGGCGGGGAGACCCAGTACTTC.

The CDR3 DNA reads as TGTGCCAGCGGCACGGGACGGTATGAGCAGTTCTTC. Translated: CASGTGRYEQFF. This sequence joins TRBV7-9 and TRBJ2-1; D is tentatively TRBD1 or TRBD2 (5 bases each). Germline CDR1 SEHNR, CDR2 FQNEAQ (reference sequence). The length of the CDR3 is 12 residues. V was clipped by 8 bases and J by 8 bases, with 13 bases between them.

Of note for this clone: A far larger clone is only one base removed, so a read error is likely. Here the CDR3 DNA reads TGTGCCGGCAGCTTAGGGTCCACTGAGCAGTTCTTC. Translated: CAGSLGSTEQFF. This chain uses TRBV7-3 with TRBJ2-1; no firm D call. The germline V gene has CDR1 SGHTA and CDR2 FQGTGA. The CDR3 contains 12 residues.

This clone has a count of ten or more. The genes are TRBV30 and TRBJ1-1; possible D gene TRBD1, 5 bases. There are 14 residues in the CDR3. Germline CDR1 GTSNPN, CDR2 SVGIG (reference sequence). Deletions cut 0 bases from V and 3 bases from J, with 11 bases between. The CDR3 DNA is TGTGCCTGGAGTGTACAAGGGGAGGACACTGAAGCTTTCTTT. It yields the protein CAWSVQGEDTEAFF.

V usage is TRBV4-1 and J usage is TRBJ2-1; 7 nucleotides line up with TRBD2. With V trimmed by 4 bases and J by 4 bases, 13 bases remained unmatched. Germline-derived CDR1 and CDR2 are MGHRA and YSYEKL. This CDR3 has 17 amino acids. The CDR3 bases are TGCGCCAGCAGCCCGATACGGGGGAGGGATTTGTACAATGAGCAGTTCTTC. It is translated as CASSPIRGRDLYNEQFF.

This clone came up many times. The chain joins TRBV30 to TRBJ1-3, with D possibly being TRBD1 (5 bases). The CDR3 has 12 residues. Germline CDR1 GTSNPN, CDR2 SVGIG (reference sequence). V was shortened by 6 bases and J by 4 bases, with 10 bases between the two germline ends. The CDR3 is CACEGFGNTIYF. CDR3 nucleotides: TGTGCCTGCGAGGGGTTCGGAAACACCATATATTTT.

As concerns this clone: The likely explanation is a read error, given a far larger clone one base away. The same CDR3 can be traced to other DNA sequences in this sample. The chain couples TRBV27 to TRBJ2-7; perhaps TRBD1 as D (6 bases). Germline values: CDR1 MNHEY, CDR2 SMNVEV (reference sequence). The CDR3 consists of 13 residues. In DNA, the CDR3 is TGCGCCAGCAGGGGTAGGACTGGCCACGAGCAGTACTTC. Its protein product is CASRGRTGHEQYF.

This clone was counted a single time. V gene TRBV30 combines with J gene TRBJ1-4, with D hard to call. This CDR3 has 14 residues. Trimming pared 0 bases from V and 7 bases from J, leaving 12 bases between. Per germline, CDR1 GTSNPN and CDR2 SVGIG (reference sequence). The DNA for the CDR3 is TGTGCCTGGAGTGTAACCGATGACGGTGAAAAACTGTTTTTT. It yields the protein CAWSVTDDGEKLFF.

This clone has only a few counts. The chain combines TRBV29-1 with TRBJ2-7; perhaps TRBD2 as D (5 bases). The CDR3 extends over 11 amino acids. Between the trimmed V and J ends, which lost 7 bases and 4 bases, there was a span of 11 bases. CDR1 and CDR2 from the germline V gene are SQVTM and ANQGSEA. Here the CDR3 reads CSGLEGYEQYF. CDR3 bases: TGCAGCGGCTTAGAGGGTTACGAGCAGTACTTC.

The chain carries TRBV28 and TRBJ2-5, with D unresolved. The tail of the sequence fits TRBJ2-7 better, so the J call may be wrong. This CDR3 comprises 14 residues. Germline CDR1 reads MDHEN; CDR2 reads SYDVKM. CDR3 residues: CASSNTGFSYEQYF. The CDR3 DNA reads TGTGCCAGCAGCAATACTGGGTTCTCCTACGAGCAGTACTTC.

This clone was seen a few times. The chain carries TRBV30 and TRBJ1-2, with 7 bases matching TRBD1. After removal of 0 bases from V and 5 bases from J, the junction contained 6 bases not matched to a gene. Per germline, CDR1 GTSNPN and CDR2 SVGIG (reference sequence). The length of the CDR3 is 14 residues. The CDR3 sequence: CAWSVSTGRYGYTF. The CDR3 coding sequence is TGTGCCTGGAGTGTTTCGACAGGGAGGTATGGCTACACCTTC. The full variable domain, in which reference TRBV30 and TRBJ1-2 provide the parts outside the CDR3, is SQTIHQWPATLVQPVGSPLSLECTVEGTSNPNLYWYRQAAGRGLQLLFYSVGIGQISSEVPQNLSASRPQDRQFILSSKKLLLSDSGFYLCAWSVSTGRYGYTFGSGTRLTVV.

The chain is built from TRBV6-5 and TRBJ2-5; no reliable D call. With the DNA end fitting TRBJ2-7 better, the J assignment may be wrong. CDR1 is MNHEY and CDR2 is SVGAGI in the germline V gene. The CDR3 spans 13 residues. Here the CDR3 reads CASSYGFSYEQYF. The DNA for the CDR3 is TGTGCCAGCAGTTACGGTTTCTCCTACGAGCAGTACTTC.

This chain links TRBV27 with TRBJ2-7; the match to TRBD1 covers 7 bases. The CDR3 length is 15 residues. Germline values: CDR1 MNHEY, CDR2 SMNVEV (reference sequence). V was clipped by 6 bases and J by 0 bases; unmatched bases: 8. The CDR3, as DNA: TGTGCCAGCAGCCAACGGACAGGCCGCTCCTACGAGCAGTACTTC. This gives the protein CASSQRTGRSYEQYF.

The V call is TRBV28, the J call TRBJ1-4; D unresolved. The V and J ends lost 7 bases and 5 bases respectively, with 17 bases between them. The CDR3 spans 15 residues. Germline-derived CDR1 and CDR2 are MDHEN and SYDVKM. The CDR3 loop is CASKTPAGRNEKLFF. The CDR3, as DNA: TGTGCCAGCAAAACCCCCGCCGGGCGAAATGAAAAACTGTTTTTT.

This clone was counted only a few times. The rearrangement links TRBV30 to TRBJ2-1; 11 bases match TRBD2. The germline V gene has CDR1 GTSNPN and CDR2 SVGIG (reference sequence). With V trimmed by 3 bases and J by 3 bases, 4 bases remained unmatched. The CDR3 length is 15 residues. The CDR3 loop reads CAWSITSGGYNEQFF. In nucleotides, the CDR3 is TGTGCCTGGAGCATCACTAGCGGGGGCTACAATGAGCAGTTCTTC.

In this sample, this clone turned up a few times. V gene TRBV30 combines with J gene TRBJ2-1; 12 bases line up with TRBD2. The trim removed 5 bases at V and 6 bases at J, leaving 11 bases unmatched. The CDR3 is 16 residues long. Germline V gene data show CDR1 as GTSNPN and CDR2 as SVGIG (reference sequence). CDR3 protein: CAWDTFPGLAGNEQFF. DNA of the CDR3: TGTGCCTGGGATACGTTCCCGGGACTAGCGGGCAATGAGCAGTTCTTC. Using reference TRBV30 and TRBJ2-1 for the parts outside the CDR3, the full variable domain is SQTIHQWPATLVQPVGSPLSLECTVEGTSNPNLYWYRQAAGRGLQLLFYSVGIGQISSEVPQNLSASRPQDRQFILSSKKLLLSDSGFYLCAWDTFPGLAGNEQFFGPGTRLTVL.